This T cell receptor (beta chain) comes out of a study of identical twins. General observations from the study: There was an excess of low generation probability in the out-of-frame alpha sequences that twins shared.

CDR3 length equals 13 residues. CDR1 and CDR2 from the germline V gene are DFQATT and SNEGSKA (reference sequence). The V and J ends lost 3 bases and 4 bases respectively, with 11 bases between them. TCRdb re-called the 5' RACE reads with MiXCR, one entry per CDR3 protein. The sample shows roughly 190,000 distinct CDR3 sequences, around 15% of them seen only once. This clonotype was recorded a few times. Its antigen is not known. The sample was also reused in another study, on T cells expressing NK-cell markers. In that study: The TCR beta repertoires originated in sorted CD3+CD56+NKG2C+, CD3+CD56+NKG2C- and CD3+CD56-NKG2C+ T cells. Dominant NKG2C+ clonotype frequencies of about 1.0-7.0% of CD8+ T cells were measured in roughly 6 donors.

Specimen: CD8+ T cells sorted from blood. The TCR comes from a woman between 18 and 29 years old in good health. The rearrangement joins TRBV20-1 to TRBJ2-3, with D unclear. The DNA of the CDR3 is TGCAGTGCTAGCGAGTCCGGCGCAGATACGCAGTATTTT. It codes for CSASESGADTQYF.